This T cell receptor (beta chain) was retrieved from a study of blood T cell repertoires in COVID-19. Study information: Italy, Spain and the United States were the sources of the convalescent and acute COVID-19 samples. The cDNA or gDNA used as material had been derived from T cells, B-cell-depleted T cells, or PBMCs.

Per the original data handling: Amplification of reference gene primers provided the estimated nucleated cell counts. Here immunoSEQ multiplex PCR was the method, and the copy in TCRdb shows in-frame clones only, minus some. The DNA gave D and trimming, while V, J and clone size come from that table. The repertoire holds just over 20,000 clones, with over 75% as singletons. The clonotype was recovered from a man aged 45-65 years with active COVID-19. The sequencing input was peripheral blood.

The CDR3 DNA follows: TGTGCCAGCAGTGTCGAGGGCTGGGAGACCCAGTACTTC. Translation: CASSVEGWETQYF. The chain uses TRBV2 and TRBJ2-5; D perhaps matches TRBD2 (5 bases). The CDR3 has 13 amino acids. CDR1 SNHLY and CDR2 FYNNEI come from the germline V gene. V dropped 4 bases and J dropped 5 bases, with 11 bases sitting between them.